This T cell receptor beta chain was sequenced for a study of blood T cell repertoires in COVID-19. Looking at the study overall: COVID-19 samples collected from the United States, Italy and Spain covered acute and convalescent phases. Sources were T cells, B-cell-depleted T cells, or PBMCs; the material itself was cDNA or gDNA.

The CDR3 spans 14 residues. CDR1 is KGHSH, CDR2 LQKENI, per germline. V was shortened by 5 bases and J by 2 bases, with 9 bases between the two germline ends. Per the authors' pipeline: Reference gene primer amplification yielded estimated nucleated cell counts. Only in-frame clones appear in the TCRdb table, and some are missing; sequencing was by immunoSEQ multiplex PCR. V, J and clone size are those of that table, while D and trimming were read from the DNA. The data contain around 200,000 clones, just under 80% of them singletons. Material for sequencing was peripheral blood. The genes are TRBV18 and TRBJ2-2; D possibly corresponds to TRBD1 (6 bases). This clonotype originated in a woman of 80 years or more with active or convalescent COVID-19. The CDR3 nucleotides read TGTGCCAGCTCAGGGACAACTAACACCGGGGAGCTGTTTTTT. Protein: CASSGTTNTGELFF.